This T cell receptor (beta chain) was profiled in a study of T cell responses to AZD1222 COVID-19 vaccine. For the study at large: Second-dose intervals near 4 or 12 weeks were combined.

CDR3 length equals 13 residues. V shed 4 bases and J shed 5 bases, with 11 bases lying between them. Germline V gives CDR1 KGHDR, CDR2 SFDVKD. Study-wide results and limits: Repertoire samples came only from after the peak T cell response.

Of note for this clone: Its antigen is not known.

The data were produced by immunoSEQ multiplex PCR, yet TCRdb's version contains in-frame clones alone and is incomplete. The sample records tens of thousands of clones, almost 80% being singletons. The chain is built from TRBV24-1 and TRBJ2-7; the D gene is possibly TRBD1 (6 bases). This material consisted of peripheral blood, taken on day 0 of AZD1222 vaccination. This sequence was found in an adult in good health. The CDR3 nucleotides are TGTGCCACCAGTGACTGGGGGCATAACGAGCAGTACTTC. Amino acid sequence: CATSDWGHNEQYF.